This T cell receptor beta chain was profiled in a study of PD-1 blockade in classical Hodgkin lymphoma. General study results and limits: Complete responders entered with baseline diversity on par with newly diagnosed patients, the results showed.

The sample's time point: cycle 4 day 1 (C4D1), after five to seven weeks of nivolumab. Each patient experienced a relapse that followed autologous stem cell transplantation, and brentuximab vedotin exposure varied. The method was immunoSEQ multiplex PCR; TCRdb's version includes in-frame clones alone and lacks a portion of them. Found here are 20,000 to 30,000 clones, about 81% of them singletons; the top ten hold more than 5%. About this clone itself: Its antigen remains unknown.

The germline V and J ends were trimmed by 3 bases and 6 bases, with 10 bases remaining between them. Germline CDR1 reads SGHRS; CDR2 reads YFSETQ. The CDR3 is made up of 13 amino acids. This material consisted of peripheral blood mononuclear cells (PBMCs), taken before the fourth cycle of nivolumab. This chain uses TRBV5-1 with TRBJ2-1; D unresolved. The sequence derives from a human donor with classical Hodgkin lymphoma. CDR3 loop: CASSSGLGNEQFF. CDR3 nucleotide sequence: TGCGCCAGCAGCTCCGGGCTGGGCAATGAGCAGTTCTTC.